This is a list of T cell receptor beta chains from one sample in a study of CXCR3-negative and CXCR3-positive naive CD8 T cells. From its re-call of the 5' RACE reads, TCRdb lists each CDR3 protein once, without DNA. Across around 140,000 distinct CDR3 sequences, the top ten clones capture 0.4% to 0.45% of the sample. The sample was naive CXCR3+ CD8+ T cells from blood. The receptors shown here come from a human donor in good health. Some clones in this sample may be carry-over from other donors' samples. Each CDR3 is given with its conserved first and last residue. Each record gives: J gene, V gene, CDR3 protein.

>TRBJ2-7|TRBV7-9
CASDLGGANYEQYF
>TRBJ2-5|TRBV7-2
CASSAGTSYQETQYF
>TRBJ2-1|TRBV4-1
CASSLSLGQGGVVEQFF
>TRBJ2-7|TRBV29-1
CSVPGQGYYEQYF
>TRBJ2-7|TRBV12-3/TRBV12-4
CASRWTGGDYEQYF
>TRBJ2-1|TRBV6-5
CASSYSVVAGGPMINEQFF
>TRBJ2-1|TRBV4-3
CASSPGSRGTISSYNEQFF
>TRBJ2-7|TRBV20-1
CSARPMAGGPPSYEQYF
>TRBJ2-1|TRBV9
CASSGDVGGYNEQFF
>TRBJ2-7|TRBV28
CASSLRWTGAYEQYF
>TRBJ1-2|TRBV7-9
CASMIPSGYTF
>TRBJ2-1|TRBV29-1
CSVGSGDRDTYNEQFF
>TRBJ2-1|TRBV19
CASSFTGGMNEQFF
>TRBJ1-5|TRBV20-1
CSARDRGGRGTDSNQPQHF
>TRBJ2-1|TRBV4-3
CASSQDSGVSANEQFF
>TRBJ2-7|TRBV19
CASSLDGETNEQYF
>TRBJ2-1|TRBV5-1
CASSPRVSSGRDYNEQFF
>TRBJ2-5|TRBV14
CASSLEHLETQYF
>TRBJ2-7|TRBV5-1
CASSLYRTDYEQYF
>TRBJ2-1|TRBV9
CASSATAAVGEYSYNEQFF
>TRBJ2-5|TRBV7-8
CASSLGLDRGKETQYF
>TRBJ2-1|TRBV12-3/TRBV12-4
CASSSRLEYNEQFF
>TRBJ2-7|TRBV29-1
CSVVQGGLTYEQYF
>TRBJ2-7|TRBV11-2
CASSLELGQGLYEQYF
>TRBJ1-1|TRBV19
CASSQGLAEAFF
>TRBJ2-3|TRBV12-3/TRBV12-4
CASSLFGSEADTQYF
>TRBJ2-5|TRBV29-1
CSVDEQGTQETQYF
>TRBJ2-1|TRBV19
CASSPAGLWNEQFF
>TRBJ2-2|TRBV29-1
CSVVPGHRNTGELFF